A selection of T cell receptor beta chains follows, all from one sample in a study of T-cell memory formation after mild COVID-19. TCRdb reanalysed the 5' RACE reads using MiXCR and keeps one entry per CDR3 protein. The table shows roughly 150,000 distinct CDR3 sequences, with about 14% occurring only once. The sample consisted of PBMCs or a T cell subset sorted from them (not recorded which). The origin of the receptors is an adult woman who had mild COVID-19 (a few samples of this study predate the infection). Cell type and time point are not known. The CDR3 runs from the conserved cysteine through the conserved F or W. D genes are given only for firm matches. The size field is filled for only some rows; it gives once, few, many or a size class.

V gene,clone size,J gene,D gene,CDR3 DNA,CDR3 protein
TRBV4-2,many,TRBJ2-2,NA,TGTGCCAGCAGCCTTGCCCGGGACACCGGGGAGCTGTTTTTT,CASSLARDTGELFF
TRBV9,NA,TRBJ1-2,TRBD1,TGTGCCAGCAGCTTAGGGCCGGACAGGGCCTACGCCACGATGGGCTACACTTTC,CASSLGPDRAYATMGYTF
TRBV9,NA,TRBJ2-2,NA,TGTGCCAGCAGCCCCAGTCCCAGGGGAGACACCGGGGAGCTGTTTTTT,CASSPSPRGDTGELFF
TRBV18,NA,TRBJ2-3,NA,TGTGCCAGCTCACCCCCACACCAGCCTGATACGCAGTATTTT,CASSPPHQPDTQYF
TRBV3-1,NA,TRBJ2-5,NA,TGTGCCAGCAGCCATCTAAGGGGGCAAGAGACCCAGTACTTC,CASSHLRGQETQYF
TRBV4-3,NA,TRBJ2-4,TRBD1,TGCGCCAGCAGCCGGGATTACCAGGGGGTTGGAAACATTCAGTACTTC,CASSRDYQGVGNIQYF
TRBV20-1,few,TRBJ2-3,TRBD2,TGCAGTGCTAGAACTAGCGGGACCAGAGATACGCAGTATTTT,CSARTSGTRDTQYF
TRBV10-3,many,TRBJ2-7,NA,TGTGCCATCAGTCTCAGACCGGACCACGAGCAGTACTTC,CAISLRPDHEQYF
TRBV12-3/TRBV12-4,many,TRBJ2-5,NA,TGTGCCAGCAGTTTATCAGGGGTCGAGACCCAGTACTTC,CASSLSGVETQYF
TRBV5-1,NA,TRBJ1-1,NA,TGCGCCAGCAGCTTGGAAAGGTCAGGTATGGGAACTGAAGCTTTCTTT,CASSLERSGMGTEAFF
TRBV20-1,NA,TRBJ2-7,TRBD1,TGCAGTGCTAGAGATGGGACAGGGCCCCACGAGCAGTACTTC,CSARDGTGPHEQYF
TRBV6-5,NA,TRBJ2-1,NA,TGTGCCAGCAGTTACTCTTGGGAAGGGTACAATGAGCAGTTCTTC,CASSYSWEGYNEQFF
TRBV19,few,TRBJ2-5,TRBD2,TGTGCCAGTAGTTGGCGGGGGGCCCGGGAGACCCAGTACTTC,CASSWRGARETQYF
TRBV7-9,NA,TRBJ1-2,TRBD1,TGTGCCAGCAGCATGGAGACAGGGACCTATGGCTACACCTTC,CASSMETGTYGYTF
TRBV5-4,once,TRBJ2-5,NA,TGTGCCAGCAGCTTGGAGCCCCAAGAGACCCAGTACTTC,CASSLEPQETQYF
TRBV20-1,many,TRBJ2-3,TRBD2,TGCAGTGCTATAGGGACTAGCGGGAGAGGGGCCACTGGAGATACGCAGTATTTT,CSAIGTSGRGATGDTQYF
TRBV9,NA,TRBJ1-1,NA,TGTGCCAGCAGCGTCCGGTCGGGGTACGACACTGAAGCTTTCTTT,CASSVRSGYDTEAFF
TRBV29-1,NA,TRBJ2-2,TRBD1,TGCAGCGTTGCACAGGGGACCGGGGAGCTGTTTTTT,CSVAQGTGELFF
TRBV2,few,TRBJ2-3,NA,TGTGCCAGCAGTGAACGGCTAGCGACAGATACGCAGTATTTT,CASSERLATDTQYF
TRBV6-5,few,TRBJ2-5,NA,TGTGCCAGCAGTTCACTTACAGGGATGAAGGAGACCCAGTACTTC,CASSSLTGMKETQYF
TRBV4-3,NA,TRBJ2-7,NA,TGCGCCAGCAGCCAAGGGTGGACCGCAACCTACGAGCAGTACTTC,CASSQGWTATYEQYF
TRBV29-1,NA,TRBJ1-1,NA,TGCAGCGTTGGCTCAGGTACCCTAGAAGCTTTCTTT,CSVGSGTLEAFF
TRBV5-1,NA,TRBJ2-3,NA,TGCGCCAGCAGCTTGGACGATACGCAGTATTTT,CASSLDDTQYF
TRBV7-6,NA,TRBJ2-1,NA,TGTGCCAGCAGATCATGGGGTGAGCAGTTCTTC,CASRSWGEQFF
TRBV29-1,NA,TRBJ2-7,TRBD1,TGCAGCGTTTCTCCAGGGACAGTCTCCTACGAGCAGTACTTC,CSVSPGTVSYEQYF
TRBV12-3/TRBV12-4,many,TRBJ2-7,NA,TGTGCCAGCAGTTTAAGGGTTCCAGGGAAAGGGAACGAGCAGTACTTC,CASSLRVPGKGNEQYF
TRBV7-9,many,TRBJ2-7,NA,TGTGCCAGCAGCCCGCCCCTTACGTACGAGCAGTACTTC,CASSPPLTYEQYF
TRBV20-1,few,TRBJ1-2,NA,TGCAGTGCTAGAGAAAGGACCCGGGGTGGCTACACCTTC,CSARERTRGGYTF
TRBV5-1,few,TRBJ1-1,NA,TGCGCCAGCAGCCCCCTCCCGACGCAAGGGGGTTACACTGAAGCTTTCTTT,CASSPLPTQGGYTEAFF
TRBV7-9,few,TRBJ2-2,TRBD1,TGTGCCAGCAGCCCGGGGACAGGGAAGAACACCGGGGAGCTGTTTTTT,CASSPGTGKNTGELFF
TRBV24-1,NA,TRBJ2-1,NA,TGTGCCACCAGTGATTCGGGCTACAATGAGCAGTTCTTC,CATSDSGYNEQFF
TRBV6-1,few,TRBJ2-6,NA,TGTGCCAGCAGACAGGGATCCTCTGGGGCCAACGTCCTGACTTTC,CASRQGSSGANVLTF
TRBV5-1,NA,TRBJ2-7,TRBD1,TGCGCCAGCAGCTTCCGGGACAGGGCCTACGAGCAGTACTTC,CASSFRDRAYEQYF
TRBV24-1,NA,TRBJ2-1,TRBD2,TGTGCCACCAGTGATCCACTAGCGGGAGGCGATTATGAGCAGTTCTTC,CATSDPLAGGDYEQFF
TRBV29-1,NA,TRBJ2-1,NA,TGCAGCGTTGAAGGAACAGGGAACAATGAGCAGTTCTTC,CSVEGTGNNEQFF
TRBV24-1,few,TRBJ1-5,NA,TGTGCCAGCCAGGGGAGGTGGGATCAGCCCCAGCATTTT,CASQGRWDQPQHF
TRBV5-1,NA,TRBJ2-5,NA,TGCGCCAGCAGCTGGGGGTCAGCGGCCCAAGAGACCCAGTACTTC,CASSWGSAAQETQYF
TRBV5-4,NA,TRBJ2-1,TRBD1,TGTGCCAGCAGCCCCGGTACCGGACAGGGGAAGTACAATGAGCAGTTCTTC,CASSPGTGQGKYNEQFF
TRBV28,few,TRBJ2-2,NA,TGTGCCAGCAGTTTATCCAGCGGGCTATACACCGGGGAGCTGTTTTTT,CASSLSSGLYTGELFF
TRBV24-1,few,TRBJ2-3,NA,TGTGCCACCAGTGACCAACAGGGAAGGACAGATACGCAGTATTTT,CATSDQQGRTDTQYF
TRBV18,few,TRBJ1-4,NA,TGTGCCAGCTCACCAGCCGGGACACCGAATGAAAAACTGTTTTTT,CASSPAGTPNEKLFF
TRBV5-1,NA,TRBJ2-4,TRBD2,TGCGCCAGCAGCTTACTGACTAGCGGGGGGGCCGCGAGCAAAAACATTCAGTACTTC,CASSLLTSGGAASKNIQYF
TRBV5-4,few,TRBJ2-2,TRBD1,TGTGCCAGCAGCCCTATGGACAGGGAATCCGGGGAGCTGTTTTTT,CASSPMDRESGELFF
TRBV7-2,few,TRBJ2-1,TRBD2,TGTGCCAGCAGCTTAGAGGGGCGGGAGTTCGCTGAGCAGTTCTTC,CASSLEGREFAEQFF
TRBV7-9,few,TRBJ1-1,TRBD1,TGTGCCAGCAGCATAAACAGGGGCACTGAAGCTTTCTTT,CASSINRGTEAFF
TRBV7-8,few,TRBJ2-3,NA,TGTGCCAGCAGCAGCCCCGCGGGGGGACAGGCTAGCACAGATACGCAGTATTTT,CASSSPAGGQASTDTQYF